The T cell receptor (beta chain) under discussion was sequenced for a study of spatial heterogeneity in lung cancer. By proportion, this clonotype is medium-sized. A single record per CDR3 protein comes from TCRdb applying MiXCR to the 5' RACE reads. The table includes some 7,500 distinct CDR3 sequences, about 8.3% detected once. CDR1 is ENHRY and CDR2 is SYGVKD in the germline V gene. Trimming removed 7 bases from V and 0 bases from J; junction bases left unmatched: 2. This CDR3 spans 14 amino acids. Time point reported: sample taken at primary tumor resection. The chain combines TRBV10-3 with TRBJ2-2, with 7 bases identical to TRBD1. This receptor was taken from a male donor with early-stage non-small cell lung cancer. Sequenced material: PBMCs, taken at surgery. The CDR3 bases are TGTGCCATCAAAGGGACAGCGAACACCGGGGAGCTGTTTTTT. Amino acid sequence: CAIKGTANTGELFF.